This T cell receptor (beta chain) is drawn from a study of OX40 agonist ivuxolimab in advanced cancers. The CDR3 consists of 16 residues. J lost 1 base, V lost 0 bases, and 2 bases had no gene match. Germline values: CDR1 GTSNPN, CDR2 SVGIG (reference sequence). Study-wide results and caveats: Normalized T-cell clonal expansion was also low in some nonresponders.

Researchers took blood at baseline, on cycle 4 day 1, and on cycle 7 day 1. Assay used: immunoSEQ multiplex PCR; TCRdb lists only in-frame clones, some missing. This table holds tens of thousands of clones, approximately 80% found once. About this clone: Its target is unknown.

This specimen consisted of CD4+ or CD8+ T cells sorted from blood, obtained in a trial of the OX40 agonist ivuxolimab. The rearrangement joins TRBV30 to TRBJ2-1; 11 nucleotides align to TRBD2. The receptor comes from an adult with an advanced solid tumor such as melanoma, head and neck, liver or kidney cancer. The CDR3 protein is CAWSVGTSGSYNEQFF. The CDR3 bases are TGTGCCTGGAGTGTGGGGACTAGCGGATCCTACAATGAGCAGTTCTTC.